The sequence of this TCR beta chain was determined in a study of blood T cell repertoires in COVID-19. Only in-frame clones appear in the TCRdb table, and some are missing; sequencing was by immunoSEQ multiplex PCR. The sample has 150,000 to 200,000 clones; 70% to 90% are singletons. The TCR originated in an elderly woman with acute or convalescent COVID-19. The sequencing sample was made of peripheral blood.

Here the CDR3 DNA reads TGCAGCGTGAGAGGGTTTAACTATGGCTACACCTTC. It specifies CSVRGFNYGYTF. V gene TRBV29-1 combines with J gene TRBJ1-2; D is undetermined. This CDR3 is built from 12 residues. Germline-derived CDR1 and CDR2 are SQVTM and ANQGSEA. Trimming cost V 6 bases and J 1 base, with 9 bases left between them. Combining the CDR3 with reference TRBV29-1 and TRBJ1-2 gives the whole variable domain SAVISQKPSRDICQRGTSLTIQCQVDSQVTMMFWYRQQPGQSLTLIATANQGSEATYESGFVIDKFPISRPNLTFSTLTVSNMSPEDSSIYLCSVRGFNYGYTFGSGTRLTVV.